Below are 9 T cell receptor beta chains sequenced from a single sample in a study of blood T cell repertoires in COVID-19. The table came from immunoSEQ multiplex PCR; TCRdb's copy has only in-frame clones and leaves some out. The table has some 250,000 clones, roughly 88% seen once. The sequenced sample was peripheral blood. All receptors derive from a woman in her 30s with acute or convalescent COVID-19.

V is TRBV27 and J is TRBJ1-4, with TRBD1 matching 7 bases. J lost 4 bases, V lost 6 bases, and 8 bases had no gene match. The germline V gene encodes CDR1 MNHEY and CDR2 SMNVEV (reference sequence). CDR3 length: 15 amino acids. The CDR3 DNA follows: TGTGCCAGCAGCAGTAGACAGGGATTTAATGAAAAACTGTTTTTT. It codes for CASSSRQGFNEKLFF.

V gene TRBV25-1 combines with J gene TRBJ2-6; no clear D gene. CDR1 is MGHDK and CDR2 is SYGVNS in the germline V gene. Trimming pared 1 base from V and 0 bases from J, leaving 4 bases between. CDR3 size: 15 residues. CDR3 region: CASSESGSGANVLTF. Here the CDR3 DNA reads TGTGCCAGCAGTGAATCAGGCTCTGGGGCCAACGTCCTGACTTTC.

The chain couples TRBV7-9 to TRBJ2-1; D call uncertain. The CDR3 sequence is 15 residues long. Germline V CDR1 and CDR2: SEHNR, FQNEAQ (reference sequence). V lost 5 bases, J lost 6 bases, and 17 bases lay in between. The CDR3 protein is CASSHSLGETNEQFF. CDR3 sequence (DNA): TGTGCCAGCAGCCACAGTCTCGGTGAAACCAATGAGCAGTTCTTC.

The rearrangement joins TRBV18 to TRBJ2-5, with D uncertain. Germline CDR1 and CDR2: KGHSH and LQKENI. Deletions cut 2 bases from V and 3 bases from J, with 10 bases between. The CDR3 is 14 residues long. CDR3: CASSPSAQKETQYF. CDR3 coding DNA: TGTGCCAGCTCACCAAGTGCACAGAAAGAGACCCAGTACTTC. The full variable domain, with the rest looked up from reference TRBV18 and TRBJ2-5, is NAGVMQNPRHLVRRRGQEARLRCSPMKGHSHVYWYRQLPEEGLKFMVYLQKENIIDESGMPKERFSAEFPKEGPSILRIQQVVRGDSAAYFCASSPSAQKETQYFGPGTRLLVL.

In this sample, this clone turned up a few times. The CDR3 bases are TGCGCCAGCAGCCAAACACTTGGGACTAACCAAGAGACCCAGTACTTC. This sequence encodes CASSQTLGTNQETQYF. This chain connects TRBV4-3 to TRBJ2-5; 7 nucleotides line up with TRBD2. The CDR3 covers 16 residues. V shed 2 bases, J shed 0 bases, and the junction held 6 bases outside the gene matches. Germline CDR1 is LGHNA and CDR2 is YSLEER.

The rearrangement joins TRBV7-2 to TRBJ2-7; 8 bases align to TRBD2. The J segment lost 0 bases and the V segment lost 8 bases, leaving 6 bases of the junction unmatched. Per the germline V gene, CDR1 is SGHTA and CDR2 is FQGNSA. This CDR3 has 14 amino acids. CDR3 in amino acids: CASQSSGSSYEQYF. CDR3 DNA: TGTGCCAGCCAATCTAGCGGGTCCTCCTACGAGCAGTACTTC.

The chain carries TRBV9 and TRBJ2-2; D remains ambiguous. The CDR3 sequence is 14 residues long. Per the germline V gene, CDR1 is SGDLS and CDR2 is YYNGEE. V lost 4 bases, J lost 1 base, and 8 bases lay in between. CDR3: CASSPHKNTGELFF. Written as DNA, the CDR3 is TGTGCCAGCAGCCCTCACAAGAACACCGGGGAGCTGTTTTTT.

The rearrangement links TRBV6-6 to TRBJ2-7; TRBD2 matches 7 bases. Germline CDR1 MNHNY, CDR2 SVGAGI (reference sequence). The CDR3 totals 15 residues. After removal of 0 bases from V and 2 bases from J, the junction contained 4 bases not matched to a gene. As DNA, the CDR3 is TGTGCCAGCAGTTACTCTTCGGGGGGTCCCTACGAGCAGTACTTC. Its translation is CASSYSSGGPYEQYF.

This chain connects TRBV30 to TRBJ2-2, with a weak D call TRBD1 (5 bases). Trimming took off 0 bases at V and 5 bases at J, with 10 bases between the two ends. The CDR3 covers 14 residues. Looked up from germline, CDR1 is GTSNPN and CDR2 is SVGIG (reference sequence). CDR3 loop: CAWSVPAGTGELFF. CDR3 nucleotides: TGTGCCTGGAGTGTACCGGCAGGGACCGGGGAGCTGTTTTTT.